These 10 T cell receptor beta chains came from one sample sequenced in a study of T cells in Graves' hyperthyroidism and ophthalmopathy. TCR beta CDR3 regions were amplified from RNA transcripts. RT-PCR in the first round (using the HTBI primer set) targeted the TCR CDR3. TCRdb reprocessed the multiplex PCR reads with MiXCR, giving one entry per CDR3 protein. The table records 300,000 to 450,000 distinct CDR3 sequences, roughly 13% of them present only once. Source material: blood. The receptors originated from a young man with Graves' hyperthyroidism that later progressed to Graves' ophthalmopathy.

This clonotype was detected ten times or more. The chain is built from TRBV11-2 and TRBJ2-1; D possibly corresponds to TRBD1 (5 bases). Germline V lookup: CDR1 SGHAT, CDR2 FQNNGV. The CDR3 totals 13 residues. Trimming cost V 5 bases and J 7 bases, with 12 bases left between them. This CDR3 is CASSTQGQNEQFF. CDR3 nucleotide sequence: TGTGCCAGCAGCACCCAGGGCCAAAATGAGCAGTTCTTC. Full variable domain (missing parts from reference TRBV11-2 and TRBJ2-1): EAGVAQSPRYKIIEKRQSVAFWCNPISGHATLYWYQQILGQGPKLLIQFQNNGVVDDSQLPKDRFSAERLKGVDSTLKIQPAKLEDSAVYLCASSTQGQNEQFFGPGTRLTVL.

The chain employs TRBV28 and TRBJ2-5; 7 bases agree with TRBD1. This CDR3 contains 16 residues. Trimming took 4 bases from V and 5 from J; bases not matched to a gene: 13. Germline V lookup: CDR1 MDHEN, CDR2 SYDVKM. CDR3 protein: CASSSRTGYPSETQYF. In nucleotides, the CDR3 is TGTGCCAGCAGTTCAAGGACAGGTTATCCCAGTGAGACCCAGTACTTC.

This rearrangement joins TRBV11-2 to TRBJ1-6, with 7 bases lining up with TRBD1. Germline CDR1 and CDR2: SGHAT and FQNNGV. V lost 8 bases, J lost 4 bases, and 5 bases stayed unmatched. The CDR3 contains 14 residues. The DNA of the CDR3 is TGTGCCAGCTCACAGGGGACTTATAATTCACCCCTCCACTTT. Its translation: CASSQGTYNSPLHF.

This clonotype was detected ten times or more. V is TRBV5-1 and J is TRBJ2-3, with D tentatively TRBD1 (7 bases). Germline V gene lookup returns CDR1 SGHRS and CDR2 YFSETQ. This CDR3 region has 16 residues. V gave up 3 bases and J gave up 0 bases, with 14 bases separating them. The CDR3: CASSSRGVTSTDTQYF. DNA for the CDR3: TGCGCCAGCAGCTCCAGGGGGGTGACTAGCACAGATACGCAGTATTTT.

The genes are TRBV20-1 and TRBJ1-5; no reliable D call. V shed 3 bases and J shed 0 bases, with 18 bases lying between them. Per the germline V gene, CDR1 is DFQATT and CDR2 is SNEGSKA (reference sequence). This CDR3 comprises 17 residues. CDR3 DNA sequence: TGCAGTGCTAGTATCGTGGGAGCCCAATATAGCAATCAGCCCCAGCATTTT. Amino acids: CSASIVGAQYSNQPQHF.

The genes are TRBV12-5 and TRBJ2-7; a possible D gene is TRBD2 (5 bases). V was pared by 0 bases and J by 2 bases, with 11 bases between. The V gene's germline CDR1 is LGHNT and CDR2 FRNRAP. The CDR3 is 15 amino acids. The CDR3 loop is CASGLVVAPAYEQYF. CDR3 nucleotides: TGTGCTAGTGGTTTGGTGGTAGCGCCTGCCTACGAGCAGTACTTC.

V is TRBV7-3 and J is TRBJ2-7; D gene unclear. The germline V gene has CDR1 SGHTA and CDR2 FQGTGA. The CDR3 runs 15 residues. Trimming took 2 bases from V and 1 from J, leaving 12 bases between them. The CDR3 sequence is CASSLYVGDSYEQYF. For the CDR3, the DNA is TGTGCCAGCAGCTTATATGTCGGCGATTCCTACGAGCAGTACTTC.

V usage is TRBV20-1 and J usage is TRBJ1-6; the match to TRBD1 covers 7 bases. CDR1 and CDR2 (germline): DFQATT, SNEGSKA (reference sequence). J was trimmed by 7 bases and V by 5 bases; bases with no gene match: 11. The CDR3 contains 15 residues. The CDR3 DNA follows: TGCAGTGCTCGAGGGGGCCCAGGGAAGAATTCACCCCTCCACTTT. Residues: CSARGGPGKNSPLHF.

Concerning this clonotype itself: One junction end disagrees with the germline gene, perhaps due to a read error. The chain's CDR3 is CSAGPTGGNSPLGF. The CDR3 bases are TGCAGTGCTGGCCCGACAGGGGGGAATTCACCCCTCGGCTTT. The V call is TRBV20-1, the J call TRBJ1-6; 9 nucleotides agree with TRBD1. The CDR3 is made up of 14 amino acids. Germline CDR1 is DFQATT and CDR2 is SNEGSKA (reference sequence).

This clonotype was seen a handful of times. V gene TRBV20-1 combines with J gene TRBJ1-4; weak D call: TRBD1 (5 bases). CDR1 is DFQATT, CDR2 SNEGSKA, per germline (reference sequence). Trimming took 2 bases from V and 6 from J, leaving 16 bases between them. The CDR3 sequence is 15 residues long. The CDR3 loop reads CSARTRGRGDEKLFF. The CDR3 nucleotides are TGCAGTGCTAGAACTCGAGGGAGGGGAGATGAAAAACTGTTTTTT.